This T cell receptor (beta chain) was observed in a study of tumor-infiltrating lymphocytes in primary liver carcinoma. Looking at the study overall: Cases comprised patients with primary liver carcinoma who received surgical resection. Male and female patients aged 30 to 69 years made up the cohort. Study-level results: The study found tumor-adjacent and tumor-blood pairs overlapped less than tumor region pairs. Blood had a significantly lower top-250-clone fraction than tumors did (p = 0.039).

Using a constant-region primer together with ProtoScript II reverse transcriptase, TCR beta cDNA was made from 500 to 650 ng of total RNA. What produced the TCR beta libraries was three nested multiplex PCR rounds using slightly modified ARM-PCR. Primers for the first two PCR rounds were TRBV1-TRBV30 forward primers and a C-beta reverse primer (approximately 10 cycles per round). TCRdb called the multiplex PCR reads again in MiXCR, with one record for every CDR3 protein. In the table there are 300,000 to 400,000 distinct CDR3 sequences, about 61% of which are singletons. Germline V gene sequence: CDR1 SGHAT, CDR2 FQNNGV. The CDR3 extends over 17 amino acids. Trimming cost V 5 bases and J 5 bases, with 21 bases left between them. Germline DNA was also extracted, and blood RNA derived from unsorted whole blood. In its sample, this clonotype was seen many times. Its antigen is still unknown.

The V call is TRBV11-2, the J call TRBJ2-2; the D call may be TRBD1 or TRBD2 (5 bases each). This clonotype was obtained from a man in his forties or fifties with primary liver carcinoma and hepatitis B virus infection. Source material: peripheral blood. CDR3 DNA: TGTGCCAGCAGCCCAAGTCGTTTGGGACCGTATACCGGGGAGCTGTTTTTT. As protein: CASSPSRLGPYTGELFF.